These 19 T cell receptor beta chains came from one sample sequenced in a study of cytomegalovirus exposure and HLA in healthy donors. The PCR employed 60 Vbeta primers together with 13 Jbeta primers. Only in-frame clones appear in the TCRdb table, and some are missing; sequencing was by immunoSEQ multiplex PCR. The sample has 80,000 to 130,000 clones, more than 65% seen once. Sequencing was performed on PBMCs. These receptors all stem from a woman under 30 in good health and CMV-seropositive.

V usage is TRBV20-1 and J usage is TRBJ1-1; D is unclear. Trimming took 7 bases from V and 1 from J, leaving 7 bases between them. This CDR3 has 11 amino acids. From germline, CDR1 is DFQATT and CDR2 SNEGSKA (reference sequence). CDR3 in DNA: TGCAGTGGGCAGGAGAACACTGAAGCTTTCTTT. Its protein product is CSGQENTEAFF.

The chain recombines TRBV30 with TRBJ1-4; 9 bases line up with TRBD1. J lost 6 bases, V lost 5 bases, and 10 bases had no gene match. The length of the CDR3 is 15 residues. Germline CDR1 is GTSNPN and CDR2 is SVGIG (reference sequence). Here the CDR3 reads CAWSIGTGRDEKLFF. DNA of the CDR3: TGTGCCTGGTCTATAGGGACAGGGCGCGATGAAAAACTGTTTTTT. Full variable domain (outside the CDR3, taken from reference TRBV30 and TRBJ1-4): SQTIHQWPATLVQPVGSPLSLECTVEGTSNPNLYWYRQAAGRGLQLLFYSVGIGQISSEVPQNLSASRPQDRQFILSSKKLLLSDSGFYLCAWSIGTGRDEKLFFGSGTQLSVL.

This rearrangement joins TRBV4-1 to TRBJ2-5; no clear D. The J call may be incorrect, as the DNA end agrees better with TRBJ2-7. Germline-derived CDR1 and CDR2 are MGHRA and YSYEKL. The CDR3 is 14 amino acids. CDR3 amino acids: CASSQEETLGEQYF. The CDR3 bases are TGCGCCAGCAGCCAAGAAGAGACTCTTGGCGAGCAGTACTTC.

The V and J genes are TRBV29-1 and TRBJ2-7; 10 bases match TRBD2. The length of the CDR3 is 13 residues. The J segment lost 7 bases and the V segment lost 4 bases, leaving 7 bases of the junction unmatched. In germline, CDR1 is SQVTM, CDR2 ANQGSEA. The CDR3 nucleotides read TGCAGCGTTGCCACAGCGGGAGGGCTTGAGCAGTACTTC. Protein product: CSVATAGGLEQYF.

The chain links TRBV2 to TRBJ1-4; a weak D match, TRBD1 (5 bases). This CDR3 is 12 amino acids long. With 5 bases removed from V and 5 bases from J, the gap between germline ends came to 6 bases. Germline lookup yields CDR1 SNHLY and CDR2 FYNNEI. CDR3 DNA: TGTGCCAGCAGTCAGGGCAATGAAAAACTGTTTTTT. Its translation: CASSQGNEKLFF.

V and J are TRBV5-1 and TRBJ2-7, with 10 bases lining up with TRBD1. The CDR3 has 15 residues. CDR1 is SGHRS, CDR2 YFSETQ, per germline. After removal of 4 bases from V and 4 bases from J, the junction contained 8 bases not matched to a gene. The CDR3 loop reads CASSTGQGVGYEQYF. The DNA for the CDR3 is TGCGCCAGCAGCACTGGACAGGGGGTGGGATACGAGCAGTACTTC.

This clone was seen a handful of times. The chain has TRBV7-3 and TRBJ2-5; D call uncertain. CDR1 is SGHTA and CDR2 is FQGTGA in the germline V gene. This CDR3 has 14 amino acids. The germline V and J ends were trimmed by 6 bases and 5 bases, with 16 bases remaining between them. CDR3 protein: CASRAGANQETQYF. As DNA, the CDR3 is TGTGCCAGCAGGGCCGGAGCGAATCAGGAGACCCAGTACTTC.

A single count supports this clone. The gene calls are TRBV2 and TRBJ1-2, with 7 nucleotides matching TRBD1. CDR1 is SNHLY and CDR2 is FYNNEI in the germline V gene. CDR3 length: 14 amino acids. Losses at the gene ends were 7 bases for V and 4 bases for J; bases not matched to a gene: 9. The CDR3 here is CASISQGVGYGYTF. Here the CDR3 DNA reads TGTGCCAGCATATCCCAGGGGGTGGGCTATGGCTACACCTTC.

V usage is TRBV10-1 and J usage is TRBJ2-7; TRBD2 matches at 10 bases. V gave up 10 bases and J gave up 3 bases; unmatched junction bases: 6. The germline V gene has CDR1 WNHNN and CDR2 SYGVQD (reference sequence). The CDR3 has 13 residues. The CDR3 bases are TGCGCCACCCCCAGCGGGAGGGGCTACGAGCAGTACTTC. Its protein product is CATPSGRGYEQYF.

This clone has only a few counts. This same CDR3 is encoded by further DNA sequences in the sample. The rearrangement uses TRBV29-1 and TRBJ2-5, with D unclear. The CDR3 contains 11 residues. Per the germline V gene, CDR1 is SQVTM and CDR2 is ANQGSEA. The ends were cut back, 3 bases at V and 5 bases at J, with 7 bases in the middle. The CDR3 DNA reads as TGCAGCGTTGATCGGGTGGAGACCCAGTACTTC. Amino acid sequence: CSVDRVETQYF.

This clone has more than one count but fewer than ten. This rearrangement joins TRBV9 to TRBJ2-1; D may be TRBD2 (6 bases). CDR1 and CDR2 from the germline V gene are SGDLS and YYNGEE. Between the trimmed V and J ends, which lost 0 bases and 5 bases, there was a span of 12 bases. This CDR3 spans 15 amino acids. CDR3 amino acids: CASSVDVGTHNEQFF. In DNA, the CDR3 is TGTGCCAGCAGCGTAGACGTGGGGACTCACAATGAGCAGTTCTTC.

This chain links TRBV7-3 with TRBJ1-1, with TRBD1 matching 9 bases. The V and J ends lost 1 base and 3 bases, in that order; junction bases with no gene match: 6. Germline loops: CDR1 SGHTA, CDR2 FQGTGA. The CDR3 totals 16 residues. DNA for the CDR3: TGTGCCAGCAGCTTAAAGATGAGGACAGGGGACACTGAAGCTTTCTTT. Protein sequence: CASSLKMRTGDTEAFF.

The CDR3, as DNA: TGTGCCAGCAGTTACTCGTGGCGGGGGACTGAAGCTTTCTTT. Translated, it gives CASSYSWRGTEAFF. J is TRBJ1-1 and V is TRBV6-6; D may be TRBD1 (5 bases). Germline CDR1 is MNHNY and CDR2 is SVGAGI (reference sequence). The CDR3 covers 14 residues. Between the trimmed V and J ends, which lost 0 bases and 5 bases, there was a span of 10 bases.

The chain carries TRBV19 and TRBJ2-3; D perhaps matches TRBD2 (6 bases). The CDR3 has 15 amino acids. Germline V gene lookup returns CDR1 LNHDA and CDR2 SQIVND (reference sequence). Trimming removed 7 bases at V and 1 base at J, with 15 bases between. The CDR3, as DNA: TGTGCCAGTACCCTCACCTGGGGGGGCACAGATACGCAGTATTTT. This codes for CASTLTWGGTDTQYF. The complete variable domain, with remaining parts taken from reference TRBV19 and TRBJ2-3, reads DGGITQSPKYLFRKEGQNVTLSCEQNLNHDAMYWYRQDPGQGLRLIYYSQIVNDFQKGDIAEGYSVSREKKESFPLTVTSAQKNPTAFYLCASTLTWGGTDTQYFGPGTRLTVL.

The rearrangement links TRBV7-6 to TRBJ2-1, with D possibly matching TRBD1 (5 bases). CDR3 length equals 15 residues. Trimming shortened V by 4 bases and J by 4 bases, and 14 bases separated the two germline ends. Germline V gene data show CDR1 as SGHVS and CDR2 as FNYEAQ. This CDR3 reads CASSWQGPIYNEQFF. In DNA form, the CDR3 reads TGTGCCAGCAGCTGGCAGGGCCCAATTTACAATGAGCAGTTCTTC. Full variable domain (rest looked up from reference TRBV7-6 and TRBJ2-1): GAGVSQSPRYKVTKRGQDVALRCDPISGHVSLYWYRQALGQGPEFLTYFNYEAQQDKSGLPNDRFSAERPEGSISTLTIQRTEQRDSAMYRCASSWQGPIYNEQFFGPGTRLTVL.

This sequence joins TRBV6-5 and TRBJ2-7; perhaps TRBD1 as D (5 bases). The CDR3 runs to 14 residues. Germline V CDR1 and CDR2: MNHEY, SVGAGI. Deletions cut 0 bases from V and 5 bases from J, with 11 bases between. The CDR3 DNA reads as TGTGCCAGCAGTTACTCGCAGGGAAGCCACGAGCAGTACTTC. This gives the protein CASSYSQGSHEQYF.

In DNA form, the CDR3 reads TGTGCCAGCAGTTTATCTAGGCTAGCGGGACACAATGAGCAGTTCTTC. Translated: CASSLSRLAGHNEQFF. The chain joins TRBV27 to TRBJ2-1; 9 bases line up with TRBD2. Germline CDR1 MNHEY, CDR2 SMNVEV (reference sequence). The V and J ends lost 0 bases and 5 bases, in that order; junction bases with no gene match: 5. This CDR3 has 16 residues.

CDR3 nucleotides: TGTGCCAGTAGTATCCCGACTCCCGGCACTGAAGCTTTCTTT. It encodes CASSIPTPGTEAFF. The J gene is TRBJ1-1, the V gene TRBV19; no firm D call. This CDR3 has 14 residues. V was trimmed by 3 bases and J by 4 bases, leaving 12 bases between them. CDR1 is LNHDA and CDR2 is SQIVND in the germline V gene (reference sequence).

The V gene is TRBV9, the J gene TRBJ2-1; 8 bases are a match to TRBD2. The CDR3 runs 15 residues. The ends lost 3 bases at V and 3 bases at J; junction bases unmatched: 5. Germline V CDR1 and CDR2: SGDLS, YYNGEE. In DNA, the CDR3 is TGTGCCAGCAGCGCCTCGGGACTAGACTACAATGAGCAGTTCTTC. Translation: CASSASGLDYNEQFF.